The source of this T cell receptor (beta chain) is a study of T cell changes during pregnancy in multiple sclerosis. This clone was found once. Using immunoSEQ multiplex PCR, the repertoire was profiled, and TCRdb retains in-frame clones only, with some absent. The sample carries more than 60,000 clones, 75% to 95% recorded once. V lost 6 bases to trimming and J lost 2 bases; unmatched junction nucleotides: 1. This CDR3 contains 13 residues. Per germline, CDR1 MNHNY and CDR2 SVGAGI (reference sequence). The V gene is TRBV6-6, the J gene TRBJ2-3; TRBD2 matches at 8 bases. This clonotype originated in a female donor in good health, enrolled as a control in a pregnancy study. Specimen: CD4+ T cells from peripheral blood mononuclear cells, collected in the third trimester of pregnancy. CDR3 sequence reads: CASRGLATDTQYF. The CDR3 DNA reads TGTGCCAGCAGAGGACTAGCCACAGATACGCAGTATTTT.